A single sample gave rise to the 18 T cell receptor beta chains below, sequenced in a study of cytomegalovirus exposure and HLA in healthy donors. Vbeta (60) and Jbeta (13) primers were used in the PCR. Repertoires were generated with immunoSEQ multiplex PCR, while TCRdb's copy carries only in-frame clones and drops some. Of 150,000 to 180,000 clones in the sample, 65% to 85% were seen once. Sample: PBMCs. The receptors shown here come from a young man in good health and CMV-seronegative.

This chain joins TRBV10-3 and TRBJ2-3; TRBD2 aligns across 7 bases. This CDR3 is built from 12 residues. Germline CDR1 ENHRY, CDR2 SYGVKD. Trimming removed 8 bases from V and 2 bases from J; junction bases left unmatched: 1. The CDR3 loop is CAIAGVTDTQYF. The CDR3 nucleotides read TGTGCCATCGCGGGGGTCACAGATACGCAGTATTTT.

The CDR3 DNA follows: TGTGCCAGTAGACCCCAGGGGGCCGCTAACTATGGCTACACCTTC. Translation: CASRPQGAANYGYTF. The chain is built from TRBV19 and TRBJ1-2; 8 bases agree with TRBD1. V was clipped by 6 bases and J by 0 bases; unmatched bases: 6. Germline V gives CDR1 LNHDA, CDR2 SQIVND (reference sequence). The CDR3 loop spans 15 amino acids. The variable domain in full, with the rest retrieved from reference TRBV19 and TRBJ1-2, is DGGITQSPKYLFRKEGQNVTLSCEQNLNHDAMYWYRQDPGQGLRLIYYSQIVNDFQKGDIAEGYSVSREKKESFPLTVTSAQKNPTAFYLCASRPQGAANYGYTFGSGTRLTVV.

The chain links TRBV28 to TRBJ1-6, with D unresolved. The germline V and J ends were trimmed by 2 bases and 8 bases, with 4 bases remaining between them. This CDR3 is built from 12 residues. The germline gives CDR1 MDHEN, CDR2 SYDVKM. CDR3 region: CASSLQDSPLHF. CDR3 nucleotide sequence: TGTGCCAGCAGTTTACAGGATTCACCCCTCCACTTT.

V gene TRBV7-9 combines with J gene TRBJ2-5; 7 bases are shared with TRBD2. Germline V gene sequence: CDR1 SEHNR, CDR2 FQNEAQ (reference sequence). With V trimmed by 6 bases and J by 0 bases, 7 bases remained unmatched. The CDR3 is made up of 15 amino acids. The CDR3 DNA reads TGTGCCAGCAGAGGGACTACCACCCACCAAGAGACCCAGTACTTC. This translates into CASRGTTTHQETQYF. Filled out from reference TRBV7-9 and TRBJ2-5, the complete variable domain reads DTGVSQNPRHKITKRGQNVTFRCDPISEHNRLYWYRQTLGQGPEFLTYFQNEAQLEKSRLLSDRFSAERPKGSFSTLEIQRTEQGDSAMYLCASRGTTTHQETQYFGPGTRLLVL.

The chain uses TRBV9 and TRBJ2-3, with 8 bases matching TRBD2. This CDR3 region has 16 residues. CDR1 and CDR2 (germline): SGDLS, YYNGEE. V lost 0 bases, J lost 7 bases, and 10 bases stayed unmatched. The CDR3 is CASSVADSGERYTQYF. DNA for the CDR3: TGTGCCAGCAGCGTAGCGGATAGCGGGGAACGATATACGCAGTATTTT.

The J gene is TRBJ1-1, the V gene TRBV2; no definite D call. CDR3 size: 14 residues. Germline V gene sequence: CDR1 SNHLY, CDR2 FYNNEI. V was shortened by 8 bases and J by 0 bases, with 13 bases between the two germline ends. CDR3: CASGPGPLNTEAFF. The DNA for the CDR3 is TGTGCCAGCGGGCCTGGTCCGTTGAACACTGAAGCTTTCTTT. The variable domain in full, completed from reference TRBV2 and TRBJ1-1, reads EPEVTQTPSHQVTQMGQEVILRCVPISNHLYFYWYRQILGQKVEFLVSFYNNEISEKSEIFDDQFSVERPDGSNFTLKIRSTKLEDSAMYFCASGPGPLNTEAFFGQGTRLTVV.

As concerns this clone: A read error may produce the germline difference seen at one junction end. The CDR3 sequence: CAWSGPDGGTKNSQYF. Here the CDR3 DNA reads TGTGCCTGGAGTGGGCCAGACGGGGGTACCAAAAACAGTCAGTACTTC. The chain carries TRBV30 and TRBJ2-4, with a weak D call TRBD2 (6 bases). Germline values: CDR1 GTSNPN, CDR2 SVGIG (reference sequence). The CDR3 totals 16 residues.

The chain is built from TRBV7-9 and TRBJ1-1; possibly TRBD1 for D (5 bases). Between the trimmed V and J ends, which lost 5 bases and 1 base, there was a span of 11 bases. The CDR3 totals 14 residues. CDR1 is SEHNR, CDR2 FQNEAQ, per germline (reference sequence). CDR3 residues: CASSAGPKNTEAFF. The CDR3 DNA follows: TGTGCCAGCAGCGCGGGACCGAAGAACACTGAAGCTTTCTTT.

The chain joins TRBV7-3 to TRBJ1-1, with unresolved D. V was cut by 5 bases and J by 4 bases, with 8 bases left in between. From germline, CDR1 is SGHTA and CDR2 FQGTGA. The CDR3 runs to 12 residues. In nucleotides, the CDR3 is TGTGCCAGCAGCCCGGGGTTCACTGAAGCTTTCTTT. Its protein product is CASSPGFTEAFF.

CDR3 sequence (DNA): TGTGCCAGCAGTTACTCAGGGGGAGCTAATGAAAAACTGTTTTTT. It yields the protein CASSYSGGANEKLFF. The chain links TRBV6-5 to TRBJ1-4; possible D gene TRBD1, 6 bases. The CDR3 sequence is 15 residues long. Germline V gene data show CDR1 as MNHEY and CDR2 as SVGAGI. The ends were cut back, 0 bases at V and 3 bases at J, with 8 bases in the middle.

The chain uses TRBV7-2 and TRBJ2-7; 10 bases align to TRBD1. The germline gives CDR1 SGHTA, CDR2 FQGNSA. The trim removed 4 bases at V and 1 base at J, leaving 1 base unmatched. CDR3 size: 14 residues. The CDR3 is CASSWDRGSYEQYF. In nucleotides, the CDR3 is TGTGCCAGCAGCTGGGACAGGGGATCCTACGAGCAGTACTTC. The whole variable domain, remainder taken from reference TRBV7-2 and TRBJ2-7, is GAGVSQSPSNKVTEKGKDVELRCDPISGHTALYWYRQSLGQGLEFLIYFQGNSAPDKSGLPSDRFSAERTGGSVSTLTIQRTQQEDSAVYLCASSWDRGSYEQYFGPGTRLTVT.

This clone was seen a few times. This chain connects TRBV4-2 to TRBJ1-2, with 7 bases matching TRBD1. Germline V gene lookup returns CDR1 LGHNA and CDR2 YNFKEQ. After removal of 6 bases from V and 4 bases from J, the junction contained 11 bases not matched to a gene. This CDR3 is 15 amino acids long. The CDR3 DNA reads as TGTGCCAGCAGTAGGGGGTCAGGGGGTAGCTATGGCTACACCTTC. The encoded protein is CASSRGSGGSYGYTF.

This rearrangement joins TRBV4-2 to TRBJ2-5; 8 nucleotides align to TRBD1. V was pared by 1 base and J by 4 bases, with 5 bases of the junction left unmatched. Germline V lookup: CDR1 LGHNA, CDR2 YNFKEQ. The CDR3 consists of 15 residues. The CDR3, as DNA: TGTGCCAGCAGCCAAGCAACCCAGGGGGCAGAGACCCAGTACTTC. This codes for CASSQATQGAETQYF.

This chain links TRBV2 with TRBJ1-3; D is uncertain. The length of the CDR3 is 15 residues. Per the germline V gene, CDR1 is SNHLY and CDR2 is FYNNEI. Trimming removed 1 base from V and 9 bases from J, with 16 bases in between. CDR3 DNA: TGTGCCAGCAGTGAAGAGGCAGCGGTTGGTAGCACCATATATTTT. Translating it yields CASSEEAAVGSTIYF.

The chain uses TRBV7-9 and TRBJ1-5; 8 nucleotides align to TRBD1. V was clipped by 6 bases and J by 1 base; unmatched bases: 17. The CDR3 is 19 amino acids. Germline loops: CDR1 SEHNR, CDR2 FQNEAQ (reference sequence). CDR3 region: CASSQGQGGPLVSNQPQHF. In DNA, the CDR3 is TGTGCCAGCAGTCAAGGACAGGGAGGGCCTCTTGTGAGCAATCAGCCCCAGCATTTT.

The chain uses TRBV6-6 and TRBJ2-2, with D perhaps matching TRBD2 (6 bases). The germline gives CDR1 MNHNY, CDR2 SVGAGI (reference sequence). This CDR3 contains 15 residues. V lost 9 bases and J lost 0, with 14 bases in between. The chain's CDR3 is CASRYRGTNTGELFF. CDR3 nucleotides: TGTGCCAGTCGATATCGGGGGACGAACACCGGGGAGCTGTTTTTT.

The chain links TRBV21-1 to TRBJ2-7; TRBD2 reflects the table's D call only, with no check against the DNA. TRBV21-1 is flagged as a pseudogene. This CDR3 comprises 17 residues. As DNA, the CDR3 is TGTGCCAGCAGCAAACTAGGCATGAGGTGGTCCTCCTACGAGCAGTACGTC. Its protein is CASSKLGMRWSSYEQYV.

The chain joins TRBV10-1 to TRBJ2-3, with D perhaps TRBD2 (5 bases). Per the germline V gene, CDR1 is WNHNN and CDR2 is SYGVQD (reference sequence). The CDR3 sequence is 14 residues long. Trimming removed 7 bases from V and 1 base from J, with 12 bases in between. The CDR3 protein is CASNRTSCTDTQYF. The CDR3 DNA is TGCGCCAGCAACCGGACTTCCTGCACAGATACGCAGTATTTT.